The 26 T cell receptor beta chains in this list originate from one sample, sequenced in a study of T cell responses to AZD1222 COVID-19 vaccine. Only in-frame clones appear in the TCRdb table, and some are missing; sequencing was by immunoSEQ multiplex PCR. This sample yields roughly 120,000 clones, of which 80% to 90% are seen a single time; approximately 19% belongs to the top ten. The sample in question was peripheral blood, obtained on day 0 of MenACWY control vaccination. These receptors were taken from an adult in good health.

Only one count was recorded for this clone. This chain uses TRBV5-1 with TRBJ2-7; either TRBD1 or TRBD2 may fit D (5 bases each). CDR3 length: 14 residues. From germline, CDR1 is SGHRS and CDR2 YFSETQ. Trimming left V 0 bases short and J 7 bases short, with 14 bases between. CDR3 coding DNA: TGCGCCAGCAGCTTGGGTGGGACCGCCTCTGAGCAGTACTTC. This codes for CASSLGGTASEQYF.

This clone was found a few times. The chain has TRBV24-1 and TRBJ1-1; D not certain. The germline V gene encodes CDR1 KGHDR and CDR2 SFDVKD. The CDR3 totals 13 residues. V lost 0 bases and J 4 bases, leaving 5 bases between the germline ends. The CDR3 loop reads CATSDLRGTEAFF. CDR3 in DNA: TGTGCCACCAGTGATTTGAGAGGCACTGAAGCTTTCTTT.

This chain links TRBV5-4 with TRBJ2-1; no definite D call. The CDR3 has 16 residues. Germline V gene lookup returns CDR1 SGHNT and CDR2 YYREEE (reference sequence). V dropped 4 bases and J dropped 10 bases, with 24 bases sitting between them. CDR3 coding DNA: TGTGCCAGCAGCAGGCTCGGAGATGCGGCAGGTTGGGAGCAGTTCTTC. Amino acids: CASSRLGDAAGWEQFF. Using reference TRBV5-4 and TRBJ2-1 for the parts outside the CDR3, the full variable domain is ETGVTQSPTHLIKTRGQQVTLRCSSQSGHNTVSWYQQALGQGPQFIFQYYREEENGRGNFPPRFSGLQFPNYSSELNVNALELDDSALYLCASSRLGDAAGWEQFFGPGTRLTVL.

The V and J genes are TRBV28 and TRBJ1-1, with 8 bases that match TRBD1. Germline loops: CDR1 MDHEN, CDR2 SYDVKM. CDR3 length equals 15 residues. V lost 5 bases to trimming and J lost 5 bases; unmatched junction nucleotides: 10. For the CDR3, the DNA is TGTGCCAGCAGTACGATGCAGGGGGCGCGGACTGAAGCTTTCTTT. It translates to CASSTMQGARTEAFF.

The V call is TRBV6-6, the J call TRBJ1-2; no clear D gene. Germline lookup yields CDR1 MNHNY and CDR2 SVGAGI (reference sequence). This CDR3 is 14 amino acids long. Between the trimmed V and J ends, which lost 10 bases and 2 bases, there was a span of 17 bases. The DNA for the CDR3 is TGTGCCACCTTCGGCTCCGGGCTGAACTATGGCTACACCTTC. Its protein is CATFGSGLNYGYTF.

The chain joins TRBV2 to TRBJ2-5; 8 bases fit TRBD1. The length of the CDR3 is 17 residues. From germline, CDR1 is SNHLY and CDR2 FYNNEI. J was trimmed by 4 bases and V by 4 bases; bases with no gene match: 14. DNA of the CDR3: TGTGCCAGCAGTGTCGCCCGTGGACAGGGCCCAGTAGAGACCCAGTACTTC. Amino acid sequence: CASSVARGQGPVETQYF.

The genes are TRBV19 and TRBJ2-7; D unclear. Germline values: CDR1 LNHDA, CDR2 SQIVND (reference sequence). The CDR3 extends over 14 amino acids. V was pared by 5 bases and J by 3 bases, with 14 bases between. The DNA of the CDR3 is TGTGCCAGTAGTCCCCCCCGTCCGAACTACGAGCAGTACTTC. It encodes CASSPPRPNYEQYF.

V and J are TRBV4-1 and TRBJ1-3, with TRBD1 matching 8 bases. CDR1 MGHRA and CDR2 YSYEKL come from the germline V gene. Trimming removed 5 bases from V and 8 bases from J; junction bases left unmatched: 8. This CDR3 contains 14 residues. CDR3 nucleotides: TGCGCCAGCAGCTCAACAGGGGGAGAAGACACCATATATTTT. Translated, it gives CASSSTGGEDTIYF.

The gene calls are TRBV4-1 and TRBJ2-7, with 8 bases fitting TRBD1. With V trimmed by 0 bases and J by 6 bases, 10 bases remained unmatched. The CDR3 contains 16 residues. Germline CDR1 is MGHRA and CDR2 is YSYEKL. CDR3 amino acids: CASSQDRQGANGEQYF. CDR3 DNA: TGCGCCAGCAGCCAAGATAGGCAGGGGGCTAATGGCGAGCAGTACTTC.

This chain links TRBV7-9 with TRBJ2-5; 12 positions match TRBD2. After removal of 7 bases from V and 5 bases from J, the junction contained 17 bases not matched to a gene. Germline CDR1 and CDR2: SEHNR and FQNEAQ (reference sequence). The CDR3 contains 18 residues. CDR3 loop: CASTHTKLGLAGFETQYF. DNA for the CDR3: TGTGCCAGCACCCATACAAAATTAGGACTAGCGGGATTTGAGACCCAGTACTTC.

V is TRBV5-1 and J is TRBJ2-5; D call uncertain. CDR3 length: 13 amino acids. The germline V and J ends were trimmed by 1 base and 2 bases, with 6 bases remaining between them. Germline V gene lookup returns CDR1 SGHRS and CDR2 YFSETQ. DNA of the CDR3: TGCGCCAGCAGCTTGAGTCAACAAGAGACCCAGTACTTC. It encodes CASSLSQQETQYF.

The chain combines TRBV30 with TRBJ2-3; 7 positions agree with TRBD2. This CDR3 contains 15 residues. J gave up 3 bases and V 0 bases, and 6 bases lay outside the gene matches. The germline V gene encodes CDR1 GTSNPN and CDR2 SVGIG (reference sequence). The CDR3, as DNA: TGTGCCTGGAGTGTACATGCGGGAGTTACAGATACGCAGTATTTT. This sequence encodes CAWSVHAGVTDTQYF.

This clone came up once. CDR3: CASSSQTGDEQYF. The CDR3 coding sequence is TGCGCCAGCAGCTCGCAGACAGGGGACGAGCAGTACTTC. The genes are TRBV5-1 and TRBJ2-7, with 8 bases fitting TRBD1. This CDR3 contains 13 residues. The V gene's germline CDR1 is SGHRS and CDR2 YFSETQ. The V gene end was trimmed by 3 bases and the J gene end by 5 bases; junction bases not matched to a gene: 4.

The V gene is TRBV24-1, the J gene TRBJ2-2; no clear D. Germline-derived CDR1 and CDR2 are KGHDR and SFDVKD. V lost 3 bases and J lost 3, with 7 bases in between. This CDR3 is built from 14 residues. The CDR3: CATSDPYYTGELFF. The CDR3 coding sequence is TGTGCCACCAGTGATCCTTATTACACCGGGGAGCTGTTTTTT.

The V gene is TRBV18, the J gene TRBJ2-7; D is perhaps TRBD1 (5 bases). The ends were cut back, 1 base at V and 5 bases at J, with 12 bases in the middle. Looked up from germline, CDR1 is KGHSH and CDR2 is LQKENI. The CDR3 length is 14 residues. CDR3 coding DNA: TGTGCCAGCTCACCACGGGGCTCCAACGACGAGCAGTACTTC. Its translation is CASSPRGSNDEQYF.

The chain joins TRBV18 to TRBJ1-1, with a tentative D call TRBD1 (5 bases). Trimming stripped 6 bases from V and 3 bases from J, with 14 bases between. The CDR3 sequence is 14 residues long. Germline CDR1 and CDR2: KGHSH and LQKENI. The CDR3 here is CASSLTGFDTEAFF. Here the CDR3 DNA reads TGTGCCAGCTCGCTCACAGGATTTGACACTGAAGCTTTCTTT.

This chain uses TRBV20-1 with TRBJ1-1; no clear D. The CDR3 runs to 17 residues. The V gene lost 3 bases and the J gene lost 0 bases, with 20 bases spanning the gap. The germline V gene encodes CDR1 DFQATT and CDR2 SNEGSKA (reference sequence). CDR3 DNA: TGCAGTGCTAGTGGTGGTGGAGGGATCCCTATGAACACTGAAGCTTTCTTT. This encodes CSASGGGGIPMNTEAFF.

The chain couples TRBV5-5 to TRBJ1-1; D remains ambiguous. Trimming removed 0 bases from V and 9 bases from J, with 12 bases in between. Germline loops: CDR1 SGHKS, CDR2 YYEKEE (reference sequence). This CDR3 contains 13 residues. The CDR3 coding sequence is TGTGCCAGCAGCTTGGGAACTTCTGATAAAGCTTTCTTT. Amino acids: CASSLGTSDKAFF.

The V and J genes are TRBV7-9 and TRBJ1-2, with TRBD1 as a possible D gene (6 bases). Germline-derived CDR1 and CDR2 are SEHNR and FQNEAQ (reference sequence). This CDR3 is 15 amino acids long. The V end was cut by 5 bases, the J end by 1 base, with 14 bases between. The CDR3 DNA reads TGTGCCAGCAGCGCCCCAGGGGCGGGTAACTATGGCTACACCTTC. This encodes CASSAPGAGNYGYTF.

The V and J genes are TRBV5-1 and TRBJ2-5; 12 positions match TRBD2. The CDR3 loop spans 17 amino acids. The germline V gene has CDR1 SGHRS and CDR2 YFSETQ. The V gene end was trimmed by 4 bases and the J gene end by 5 bases; junction bases not matched to a gene: 12. As DNA, the CDR3 is TGCGCCAGCAGCCTATTGACTAGCGGGAGCGGTTCGGAGACCCAGTACTTC. It is translated as CASSLLTSGSGSETQYF.

CDR3 loop: CASSSTGPQYF. The CDR3 nucleotides read TGTGCCAGCAGTTCGACAGGTCCCCAGTACTTC. This sequence joins TRBV27 and TRBJ2-5; a possible D gene is TRBD1 (6 bases). V lost 4 bases and J 9 bases, leaving 9 bases between the germline ends. Germline CDR1 MNHEY, CDR2 SMNVEV (reference sequence). The CDR3 is 11 residues long.

The count of this clone is one. CDR3 DNA sequence: TGCAGTGCCTACAGGGGAACTGAAGCTTTCTTT. This gives the protein CSAYRGTEAFF. The V call is TRBV20-1, the J call TRBJ1-1; TRBD1 matches 7 bases. This CDR3 is built from 11 residues. Trimming took 6 bases from V and 5 from J; bases not matched to a gene: 3. Per the germline V gene, CDR1 is DFQATT and CDR2 is SNEGSKA (reference sequence).

CDR3: CASSPGAFYGYTF. In DNA, the CDR3 is TGTGCCAGCAGTCCAGGGGCCTTCTATGGCTACACCTTC. This chain connects TRBV28 to TRBJ1-2; D is perhaps TRBD1 (6 bases). The CDR3 extends over 13 amino acids. V dropped 5 bases and J dropped 4 bases, with 11 bases sitting between them. The germline CDR1 and CDR2 sequences are MDHEN and SYDVKM.

The chain carries TRBV28 and TRBJ1-2; 9 bases match TRBD1. With 1 base clipped from V and 14 bases from J, the junction kept 11 bases outside the gene matches. This CDR3 is built from 14 residues. CDR1 is MDHEN, CDR2 SYDVKM, per germline. The CDR3 sequence is CASSLLVPRDRVTF. CDR3 DNA sequence: TGTGCCAGCAGTTTATTGGTCCCCCGGGACAGGGTAACCTTC.

The chain employs TRBV6-4 and TRBJ1-2; maybe TRBD1 (5 bases). The CDR3 runs to 14 residues. Germline lookup yields CDR1 MRHNA and CDR2 SNTAGT. Trimming removed 8 bases from V and 4 bases from J, with 17 bases in between. The DNA for the CDR3 is TGTGCCAGCGATTCTGGGGGGTTGGGCTATGGCTACACCTTC. It encodes CASDSGGLGYGYTF.

The chain has TRBV7-3 and TRBJ1-1, with unresolved D. From germline, CDR1 is SGHTA and CDR2 FQGTGA. The ends were cut back, 4 bases at V and 8 bases at J, with 14 bases in the middle. The CDR3 runs to 13 residues. The CDR3 reads CASSSYRRREAFF. The CDR3 DNA is TGTGCCAGCAGCTCCTATCGTCGTCGGGAAGCTTTCTTT.